These 18 T cell receptor beta chains originate from one sample sequenced in a study of early T cells in non-severe SARS-CoV-2 infection. One entry per CDR3 protein, called by TCRdb with MiXCR from the 5' RACE reads. The sample lists tens of thousands of distinct CDR3 sequences, more than 13% occurring once. Sequencing was done on a sample of whole blood. The receptors stem from an adult who was a healthcare worker with PCR-confirmed SARS-CoV-2 infection or an uninfected control (not recorded which).

This clonotype has just a few counts. This chain connects TRBV5-1 to TRBJ1-4, with TRBD1 identical over 7 bases. This CDR3 has 15 residues. Germline CDR1 and CDR2: SGHRS and YFSETQ. V shed 0 bases, J shed 3 bases, and the junction held 2 bases outside the gene matches. CDR3 DNA: TGCGCCAGCAGCTTGGATACAGGGGCTAATGAAAAACTGTTTTTT. It encodes CASSLDTGANEKLFF.

By sample share, this clonotype is medium-sized. The CDR3 DNA reads as TGCGCCAGCAGCTTGGTTGCGGGGGCGGTCATTGATACGCAGTATTTT. Its translation: CASSLVAGAVIDTQYF. The chain couples TRBV5-1 to TRBJ2-3; D is perhaps TRBD2 (7 bases). CDR1 and CDR2 from the germline V gene are SGHRS and YFSETQ. V gave up 0 bases and J gave up 6 bases, with 17 bases separating them. The CDR3 runs 16 residues.

Many counts were recorded for this clonotype. The rearrangement joins TRBV5-1 to TRBJ1-1, with unresolved D. CDR3 length: 15 amino acids. The germline CDR1 and CDR2 sequences are SGHRS and YFSETQ. Between the trimmed V and J ends, which lost 3 bases and 3 bases, there was a span of 15 bases. The CDR3 here is CASSSLPGSYTEAFF. The CDR3 DNA reads TGCGCCAGCAGCTCCCTTCCCGGGTCCTACACTGAAGCTTTCTTT.

In nucleotides, the CDR3 is TGCAGTGCTAAGGCCAAGGGGAACACCGGGGAGCTGTTTTTT. Its protein is CSAKAKGNTGELFF. V and J are TRBV20-1 and TRBJ2-2; D unresolved. Trimming removed 4 bases at V and 1 base at J, with 10 bases between. The CDR3 loop spans 14 amino acids. Germline V gives CDR1 DFQATT, CDR2 SNEGSKA (reference sequence).

This clonotype was seen more than once but under ten times. This sequence joins TRBV6-2 or TRBV6-3 and TRBJ1-1, with a weak D call TRBD1 (5 bases). This CDR3 region has 12 residues. Germline V gene lookup returns CDR1 MNHEY and CDR2 SVGEGT. V was trimmed by 4 bases and J by 11 bases, leaving 14 bases between them. This CDR3 reads CASSWDPTGAFF. The DNA of the CDR3 is TGTGCCAGCAGTTGGGACCCAACTGGCGCTTTCTTT.

The V call is TRBV12-3 or TRBV12-4, the J call TRBJ2-3; 8 positions match TRBD1. Trimming removed 5 bases from V and 1 base from J; junction bases left unmatched: 2. The CDR3 contains 14 residues. As DNA, the CDR3 is TGTGCCAGCAGTGGGGACAGGCGCACAGATACGCAGTATTTT. Its translation is CASSGDRRTDTQYF.

The chain links TRBV6-5 to TRBJ2-7; the D is unclear. This CDR3 spans 12 amino acids. CDR1 is MNHEY, CDR2 SVGAGI, per germline. The V end was cut by 4 bases, the J end by 2 bases, with 6 bases between. CDR3 nucleotide sequence: TGTGCCAGCAGTTCCCATCCCTACGAGCAGTACTTC. Its translation: CASSSHPYEQYF.

The chain combines TRBV18 with TRBJ2-3; a weak D match, TRBD1 (6 bases). Germline V lookup: CDR1 KGHSH, CDR2 LQKENI. Deletions cut 0 bases from V and 2 bases from J, with 9 bases between. This CDR3 is 15 amino acids long. CDR3 sequence reads: CASSPPGQYTDTQYF. DNA for the CDR3: TGTGCCAGCTCACCACCCGGACAGTACACAGATACGCAGTATTTT.

This clonotype has just a few counts. The chain links TRBV7-9 to TRBJ1-1; the D is unclear. Germline CDR1 SEHNR, CDR2 FQNEAQ (reference sequence). The germline V and J ends were trimmed by 5 bases and 6 bases, with 4 bases remaining between them. There are 10 residues in the CDR3. CDR3 DNA: TGTGCCAGCAGCCCCTCTGAAGCTTTCTTT. It is translated as CASSPSEAFF.

This clonotype has just a few counts. The genes are TRBV6-5 and TRBJ1-1, with no clear D. The CDR3 sequence is 13 residues long. Trimming removed 2 bases from V and 0 bases from J, with 4 bases in between. Per germline, CDR1 MNHEY and CDR2 SVGAGI. The CDR3 region is CASSYDLNTEAFF. CDR3 nucleotides: TGTGCCAGCAGTTACGACCTGAACACTGAAGCTTTCTTT.

This clonotype was picked up a small number of times. The rearrangement uses TRBV5-5 and TRBJ2-2; 7 bases match TRBD1. J was trimmed by 3 bases and V by 4 bases; bases with no gene match: 6. The CDR3 runs to 15 residues. CDR1 is SGHKS, CDR2 YYEKEE, per germline (reference sequence). The DNA for the CDR3 is TGTGCCAGCAGCCGGACAGGAGCCGACACCGGGGAGCTGTTTTTT. It encodes CASSRTGADTGELFF.

This clonotype was picked up many times. The chain couples TRBV4-1 to TRBJ2-5, with D maybe TRBD1 (5 bases). The CDR3 extends over 16 amino acids. Per germline, CDR1 MGHRA and CDR2 YSYEKL. V dropped 4 bases and J dropped 4 bases, with 19 bases sitting between them. CDR3 DNA: TGCGCCAGCAGCCCCTCCTCGACAGCCGGAAGAGAGACCCAGTACTTC. This gives the protein CASSPSSTAGRETQYF.

The chain joins TRBV10-3 to TRBJ2-7; 12 bases fit TRBD2. This CDR3 is built from 15 residues. Per germline, CDR1 ENHRY and CDR2 SYGVKD. V gave up 4 bases and J gave up 0 bases; unmatched junction bases: 1. The CDR3 reads CAISGTSGVSYEQYF. DNA for the CDR3: TGTGCCATCAGTGGGACTAGCGGGGTCTCCTACGAGCAGTACTTC.

This clonotype came up a few times. The CDR3 sequence is CASSSAPDRGYTF. CDR3 sequence (DNA): TGCGCCAGCAGCTCCGCCCCGGACAGAGGCTACACCTTC. This sequence joins TRBV5-1 and TRBJ1-2; perhaps TRBD1 as D (6 bases). V lost 3 bases and J lost 8, with 14 bases in between. Germline values: CDR1 SGHRS, CDR2 YFSETQ. This CDR3 region has 13 residues.

This clonotype turned up a few times. V is TRBV18 and J is TRBJ2-1; D might be TRBD1 (6 bases). Between the trimmed V and J ends, which lost 10 bases and 5 bases, there was a span of 18 bases. The length of the CDR3 is 14 residues. CDR1 and CDR2 from the germline V gene are KGHSH and LQKENI. CDR3 in DNA: TGTGCCACCCTAGCCGGGACATCCCACAATGAGCAGTTCTTC. Its translation: CATLAGTSHNEQFF.

This clonotype showed up just a few times. This sequence joins TRBV11-1 and TRBJ2-6; D is perhaps TRBD2 (6 bases). Trimming stripped 4 bases from V and 3 bases from J, with 13 bases between. The CDR3 has 16 amino acids. From germline, CDR1 is SGHAT and CDR2 FQDESV (reference sequence). The CDR3 nucleotides are TGTGCCAGCAGCTCCCCCTTGGGAGGTGGGGCCAACGTCCTGACTTTC. Protein sequence: CASSSPLGGGANVLTF.

This clonotype was counted between two and nine times. A much larger clone differs from this one at a single base, so this may be a read error. J is TRBJ2-1 and V is TRBV7-6, with no clear D. The CDR3 loop spans 13 amino acids. The germline gives CDR1 SGHVS, CDR2 FNYEAQ. V was trimmed by 5 bases and J by 5 bases, leaving 10 bases between them. CDR3 loop: CASSGGWDNEQFF. Here the CDR3 DNA reads TGTGCCAGCAGCGGCGGTTGGGACAATGAGCAGTTCTTC.

The rearrangement links TRBV7-2 to TRBJ2-7, with a tentative D call TRBD1 (5 bases). Germline V gene lookup returns CDR1 SGHTA and CDR2 FQGNSA. The CDR3 runs 15 residues. V lost 4 bases, J lost 5 bases, and 18 bases lay in between. The CDR3 DNA reads as TGTGCCAGCAGCTCTAGACAGCCGGGTGCGGACGAGCAGTACTTC. Its translation: CASSSRQPGADEQYF.